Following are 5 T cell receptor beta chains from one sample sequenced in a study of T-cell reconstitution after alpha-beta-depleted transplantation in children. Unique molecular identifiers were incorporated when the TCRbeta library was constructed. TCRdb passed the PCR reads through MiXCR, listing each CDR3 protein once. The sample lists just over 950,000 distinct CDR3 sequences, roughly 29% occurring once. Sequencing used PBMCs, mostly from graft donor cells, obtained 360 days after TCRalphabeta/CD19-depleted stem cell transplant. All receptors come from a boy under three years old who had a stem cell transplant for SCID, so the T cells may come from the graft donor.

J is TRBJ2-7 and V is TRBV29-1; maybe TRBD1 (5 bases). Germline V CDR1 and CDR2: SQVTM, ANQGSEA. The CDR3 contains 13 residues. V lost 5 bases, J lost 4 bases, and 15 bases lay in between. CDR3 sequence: CSVPTGVGYEQYF. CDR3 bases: TGCAGCGTTCCAACAGGTGTGGGGTACGAGCAGTACTTC.

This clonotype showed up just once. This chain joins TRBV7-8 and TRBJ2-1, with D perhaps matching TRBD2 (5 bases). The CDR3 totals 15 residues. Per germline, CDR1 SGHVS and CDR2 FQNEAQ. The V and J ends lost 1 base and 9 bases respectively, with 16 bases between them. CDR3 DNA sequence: TGTGCCAGCAGCTTAGACGAAGTAAGGAGCGGTGAGCAGTTCTTC. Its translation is CASSLDEVRSGEQFF. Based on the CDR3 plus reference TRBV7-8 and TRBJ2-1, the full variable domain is GAGVSQSPRYKVAKRGQDVALRCDPISGHVSLFWYQQALGQGPEFLTYFQNEAQLDKSGLPSDRFFAERPEGSVSTLKIQRTQQEDSAVYLCASSLDEVRSGEQFFGPGTRLTVL.

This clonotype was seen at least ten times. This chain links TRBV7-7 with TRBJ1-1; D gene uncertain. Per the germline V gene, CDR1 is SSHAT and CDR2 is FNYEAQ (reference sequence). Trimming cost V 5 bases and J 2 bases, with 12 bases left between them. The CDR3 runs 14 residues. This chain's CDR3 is CASSPGGVNTEAFF. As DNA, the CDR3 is TGTGCCAGCAGCCCGGGTGGGGTAAACACTGAAGCTTTCTTT.

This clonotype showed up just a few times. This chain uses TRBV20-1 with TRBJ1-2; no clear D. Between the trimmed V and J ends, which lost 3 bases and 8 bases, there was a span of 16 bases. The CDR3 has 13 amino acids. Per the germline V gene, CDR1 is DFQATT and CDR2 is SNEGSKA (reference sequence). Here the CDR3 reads CSASSIGIGGYTF. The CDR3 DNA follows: TGCAGTGCTAGTTCGATAGGGATAGGGGGCTACACCTTC.

In DNA, the CDR3 is TGCGCCAGCAGCTCGCGGACTAGCGGGGACTACGAGCAGTACTTC. Residues: CASSSRTSGDYEQYF. The chain joins TRBV5-1 to TRBJ2-7; 12 bases line up with TRBD2. Per the germline V gene, CDR1 is SGHRS and CDR2 is YFSETQ. J gave up 3 bases and V 3 bases, and 4 bases lay outside the gene matches. The CDR3 is 15 amino acids.